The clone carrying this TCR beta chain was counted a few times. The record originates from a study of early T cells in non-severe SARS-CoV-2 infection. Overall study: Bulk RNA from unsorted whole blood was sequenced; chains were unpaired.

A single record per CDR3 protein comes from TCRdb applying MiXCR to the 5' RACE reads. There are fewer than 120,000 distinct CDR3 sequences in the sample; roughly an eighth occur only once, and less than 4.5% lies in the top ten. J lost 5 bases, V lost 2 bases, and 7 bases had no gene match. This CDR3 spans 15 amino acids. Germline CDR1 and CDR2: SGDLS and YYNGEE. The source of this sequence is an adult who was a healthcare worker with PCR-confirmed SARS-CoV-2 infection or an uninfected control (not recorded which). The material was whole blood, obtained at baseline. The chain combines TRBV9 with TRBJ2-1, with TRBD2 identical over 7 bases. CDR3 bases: TGTGCCAGCAGCGTTCGCGCGGGAGAAAACAATGAGCAGTTCTTC. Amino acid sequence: CASSVRAGENNEQFF.